Included here is one TCR beta chain sequence, with context. Reverse transcription of roughly 0.5 to 1 ug RNA used random hexamers. Across 54 Vbeta and 13 Jbeta, immunoSEQ multiplex PCR amplified TCR beta CDR3. TCRdb re-analysed the immunoSEQ multiplex PCR reads in MiXCR, keeping a single row per CDR3 protein. The table shows under 200,000 distinct CDR3 sequences, with approximately 94% occurring only once. The CDR3 extends over 13 amino acids. Trimming took 0 bases from V and 6 from J, leaving 7 bases between them. Per germline, CDR1 SGHDT and CDR2 YYEEEE. The sample belongs to a study of CD8 T cells in Susac syndrome. As for the study in general: Intravenous immunoglobulin alone or corticosteroids were being given to patients with Susac syndrome at blood draw, unless they were therapy-naive.

This clonotype was obtained from a human donor with Susac syndrome. The sequencing sample was made of CD4+ T cells from PBMCs. The chain recombines TRBV5-6 with TRBJ2-1; the D is unclear. The DNA of the CDR3 is TGTGCCAGCAGCTTGGGGCCCGCCAATGAGCAGTTCTTC. It translates to CASSLGPANEQFF.